These 8 T cell receptor beta chains originate from one sample sequenced in a study of blood T cell repertoires in COVID-19. Some clones are missing from TCRdb's copy, which holds only in-frame ones; the method was immunoSEQ multiplex PCR. The sample contains over 200,000 clones, around 80% of which appear only once. Input material: peripheral blood. The receptors derive from a woman aged 40 to 50 with acute or convalescent COVID-19.

The chain links TRBV2 to TRBJ1-2, with 11 bases matching TRBD1. Germline lookup yields CDR1 SNHLY and CDR2 FYNNEI. The length of the CDR3 is 13 residues. V trimming: 9 bases; J trimming: 7 bases; junction bases outside the gene matches: 7. In DNA, the CDR3 is TGTGCCAGGGGGACAGGGGGAAGGCTTGGCTACACCTTC. Amino acids: CARGTGGRLGYTF.

The J gene is TRBJ1-5, the V gene TRBV18, with no clear D. The CDR3 runs 19 residues. CDR1 KGHSH and CDR2 LQKENI come from the germline V gene. With 6 bases removed from V and 0 bases from J, the gap between germline ends came to 24 bases. The CDR3 DNA reads TGTGCCAGCTCGTCTACTCCCATCCTCGTTGATCATAGCAATCAGCCCCAGCATTTT. This gives the protein CASSSTPILVDHSNQPQHF.

The genes are TRBV25-1 and TRBJ1-4; the D is unclear. V shed 2 bases and J shed 3 bases, with 7 bases lying between them. The CDR3 runs to 14 residues. Germline-derived CDR1 and CDR2 are MGHDK and SYGVNS. The CDR3 is CASSEGRANEKLFF. The CDR3 coding sequence is TGTGCCAGCAGTGAAGGGAGGGCTAATGAAAAACTGTTTTTT.

The chain uses TRBV11-2 and TRBJ2-1, with 7 bases fitting TRBD2. From germline, CDR1 is SGHAT and CDR2 FQNNGV. The CDR3 is 18 amino acids. J was trimmed by 3 bases and V by 4 bases; bases with no gene match: 15. This CDR3 reads CASSSYIRGGNYYNEQFF. In nucleotides, the CDR3 is TGTGCCAGCAGCTCATACATTCGGGGAGGGAATTACTACAATGAGCAGTTCTTC.

V gene TRBV27 combines with J gene TRBJ2-7, with 7 bases identical to TRBD1. This CDR3 comprises 14 residues. CDR1 and CDR2 from the germline V gene are MNHEY and SMNVEV (reference sequence). Trimming at V came to 2 bases and at J to 3 bases, leaving 4 bases not matched to a gene. CDR3 sequence reads: CASSLRGPIYEQYF. The DNA of the CDR3 is TGTGCCAGCAGTTTAAGGGGGCCAATCTACGAGCAGTACTTC.

Notes on this clone: Other DNA sequences of this sample code for an identical CDR3. The chain recombines TRBV19 with TRBJ1-2, with a tentative D call TRBD1 (6 bases). Trimming took off 6 bases at V and 2 bases at J, with 13 bases between the two ends. Germline CDR1 is LNHDA and CDR2 is SQIVND (reference sequence). CDR3 length: 14 residues. The CDR3 DNA sequence: TGTGCCAGTAGCCCGGGAGGGGGGAACTATGGCTACACCTTC. It specifies CASSPGGGNYGYTF.

The chain joins TRBV7-9 to TRBJ1-6; the D gene is possibly TRBD1 (6 bases). Per germline, CDR1 SEHNR and CDR2 FQNEAQ (reference sequence). V was pared by 2 bases and J by 14 bases, with 16 bases between. The CDR3 covers 14 residues. CDR3 region: CASSLLGGPFTLHF. The CDR3 coding sequence is TGTGCCAGCAGCTTATTAGGGGGTCCATTCACCCTCCACTTT.

J is TRBJ1-5 and V is TRBV7-8; possibly TRBD1 for D (5 bases). The V end was cut by 5 bases, the J end by 6 bases, with 14 bases between. Germline CDR1 is SGHVS and CDR2 is FQNEAQ. This CDR3 contains 14 residues. The CDR3 nucleotides are TGTGCCAGCAGCCCCTCGGCAGGGCCTCAGCCCCAGCATTTT. It is translated as CASSPSAGPQPQHF. The complete variable domain, with remaining parts taken from reference TRBV7-8 and TRBJ1-5, reads GAGVSQSPRYKVAKRGQDVALRCDPISGHVSLFWYQQALGQGPEFLTYFQNEAQLDKSGLPSDRFFAERPEGSVSTLKIQRTQQEDSAVYLCASSPSAGPQPQHFGDGTRLSIL.